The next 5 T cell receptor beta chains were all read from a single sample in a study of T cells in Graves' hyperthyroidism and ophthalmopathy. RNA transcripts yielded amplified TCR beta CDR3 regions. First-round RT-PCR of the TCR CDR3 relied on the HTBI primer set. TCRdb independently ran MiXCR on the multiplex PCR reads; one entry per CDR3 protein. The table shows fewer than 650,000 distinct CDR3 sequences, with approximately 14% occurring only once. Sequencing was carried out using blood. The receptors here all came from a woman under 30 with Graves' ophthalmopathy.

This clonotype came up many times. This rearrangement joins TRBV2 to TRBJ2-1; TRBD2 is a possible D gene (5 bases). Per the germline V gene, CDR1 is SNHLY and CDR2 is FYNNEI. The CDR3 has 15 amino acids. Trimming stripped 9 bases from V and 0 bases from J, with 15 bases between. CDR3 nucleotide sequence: TGTGCCAGAAAGAGAGCGGCGAGCTCCTACAATGAGCAGTTCTTC. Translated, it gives CARKRAASSYNEQFF.

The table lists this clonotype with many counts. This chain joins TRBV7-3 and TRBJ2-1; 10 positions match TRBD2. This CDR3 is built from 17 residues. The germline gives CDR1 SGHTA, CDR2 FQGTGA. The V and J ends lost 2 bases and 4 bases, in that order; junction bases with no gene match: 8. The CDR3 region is CASSLGLGLARYNEQFF. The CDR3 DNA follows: TGTGCCAGCAGCTTAGGGCTGGGACTAGCGAGATACAATGAGCAGTTCTTC.

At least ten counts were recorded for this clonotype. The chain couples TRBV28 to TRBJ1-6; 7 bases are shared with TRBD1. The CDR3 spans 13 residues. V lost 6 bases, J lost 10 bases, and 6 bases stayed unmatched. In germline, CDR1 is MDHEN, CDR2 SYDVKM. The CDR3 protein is CASRQTGFSPLHF. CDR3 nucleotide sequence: TGTGCCAGCAGGCAGACAGGGTTCTCACCCCTCCACTTT. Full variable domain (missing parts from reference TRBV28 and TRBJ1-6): DVKVTQSSRYLVKRTGEKVFLECVQDMDHENMFWYRQDPGLGLRLIYFSYDVKMKEKGDIPEGYSVSREKKERFSLILESASTNQTSMYLCASRQTGFSPLHFGNGTRLTVT.

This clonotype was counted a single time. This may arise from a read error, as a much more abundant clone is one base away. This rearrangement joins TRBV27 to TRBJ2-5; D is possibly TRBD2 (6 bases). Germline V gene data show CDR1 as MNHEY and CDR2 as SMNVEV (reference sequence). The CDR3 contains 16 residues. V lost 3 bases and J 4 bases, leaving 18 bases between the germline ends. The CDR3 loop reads CASSLYGIWGVETQYF. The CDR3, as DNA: TGTGCCAGCAGTTTGTATGGCATTTGGGGGGTAGAGACCCAGTACTTC.

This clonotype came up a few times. The CDR3 sequence is CASSPSGASTGELFF. The CDR3 DNA reads TGTGCCAGCAGTCCTAGCGGGGCGTCCACCGGGGAGCTGTTTTTT. The chain recombines TRBV12-3 or TRBV12-4 with TRBJ2-2, with 9 bases matching TRBD2. This CDR3 region has 15 residues. The ends lost 5 bases at V and 4 bases at J; junction bases unmatched: 5.